The clone carrying this T cell receptor (beta chain) was found many times. What it recognizes is unknown. This entry belongs to a study of T cells in Graves' hyperthyroidism and ophthalmopathy. Researchers took RNA transcripts and amplified the TCR beta CDR3 regions from them. HTBI primers were the set used in a first-round RT-PCR of the TCR CDR3. TCRdb reprocessed the multiplex PCR reads with MiXCR, giving one entry per CDR3 protein. The sample lists hundreds of thousands of distinct CDR3 sequences, about a sixth seen once, with around 3.9% in the top ten. Germline trimming cut 5 bases from V and 10 bases from J; bases unmatched to any gene: 9. This CDR3 comprises 16 residues. Per the germline V gene, CDR1 is MDHEN and CDR2 is SYDVKM. General study points: It was a median around 6 months before onset that the model predicted ophthalmopathy.

Stability of Graves' hyperthyroidism was defined as absent ophthalmopathy progression within 18 months. These patients, aged 18 to 65, had recently diagnosed hyperthyroidism lasting under 2 months. Under 12 ml fresh peripheral blood yielded the PBMCs. The source of this sequence is a woman under 40 with Graves' hyperthyroidism. The chain couples TRBV28 to TRBJ2-1, with 15 bases lining up with TRBD2. Sequenced: blood. The CDR3 coding sequence is TGTGCCAGCAGTGCAATGGGACTAGCGGGAGGAGAGGAGCAGTTCTTC. Its translation is CASSAMGLAGGEEQFF.